Listed below are T cell receptor beta chains from one sample, sequenced in a study of T cell responses to AZD1222 COVID-19 vaccine. Measured with immunoSEQ multiplex PCR; TCRdb has only the in-frame clones, and not every one. The data contain over 100,000 clones, roughly 88% of them seen just once; the ten biggest clones take up about 3.5%. Here the sequenced sample was peripheral blood, taken on day 0 of AZD1222 vaccination. The receptors were gathered from an adult in good health. Both conserved end residues are part of each CDR3. D genes are given only for firm matches. For some rows the clone size is stated as once, few or many, or as a class when expanded; others skip it.

DNA: TGTGCCACCAAAGACAGAAACAATGAAAAACTGTTTTTT
CDR3: CATKDRNNEKLFF
D: NA
size: NA
V: TRBV10-3
J: TRBJ1-4

DNA: TGTGCCAGCAAATTTCCAGAGAACACTGAAGCTTTCTTT
CDR3: CASKFPENTEAFF
D: NA
size: NA
V: TRBV28
J: TRBJ1-1

DNA: TGTGCCAGCAGCGTCACGTCGCAAGAGACCCAGTACTTC
CDR3: CASSVTSQETQYF
D: NA
size: NA
V: TRBV9
J: TRBJ2-5

DNA: TGTGCCAGTAGTATAGATAGGGGACTCAATCAGCCCCAGCATTTT
CDR3: CASSIDRGLNQPQHF
D: NA
size: once
V: TRBV19
J: TRBJ1-5

DNA: TGTGCCAGCAGCCAAGAGGTAGTCAGGGAAGGAGAAAAACTGTTTTTT
CDR3: CASSQEVVREGEKLFF
D: NA
size: NA
V: TRBV14
J: TRBJ1-4

DNA: TGTGCCAGCAGCTTAAGAGGGCAGAAAGAGACCCAGTACTTC
CDR3: CASSLRGQKETQYF
D: NA
size: NA
V: TRBV7-3
J: TRBJ2-5

DNA: TGTGCCAGCAGCTTAGAGTGGTGGAGGGTTTCTAGTTTGGGGAAAAATAACGACGAGCAGTACTTC
CDR3: CASSLEWWRVSSLGKNNDEQYF
D: NA
size: few
V: TRBV7-6
J: TRBJ2-7

DNA: TGTGCCAGCAGCTTAGCGCGGCGGAAAAATTCACCCCTCCACTTT
CDR3: CASSLARRKNSPLHF
D: NA
size: NA
V: TRBV11-1
J: TRBJ1-6

DNA: TGTGCCAGCAGCCAAGAGACTAGCGGGGGGTCGAAGCAGTTCTTC
CDR3: CASSQETSGGSKQFF
D: TRBD2
size: NA
V: TRBV4-2
J: TRBJ2-1

DNA: TGTGCCAGCAGCTTTGACAGGGCCTATGGCTACACCTTC
CDR3: CASSFDRAYGYTF
D: TRBD1
size: once
V: TRBV13
J: TRBJ1-2

DNA: TGTGCCAGCAGCGGAGGGGAGGGGGCGAGTACCAAAGCTTTCTTT
CDR3: CASSGGEGASTKAFF
D: TRBD1
size: NA
V: TRBV9
J: TRBJ1-1

DNA: TGTGCCAGCAGCTTAGGACTAGCGGGGAGCTACAATGAGCAGTTCTTC
CDR3: CASSLGLAGSYNEQFF
D: TRBD2
size: NA
V: TRBV7-2
J: TRBJ2-1

DNA: TGTGCCAGCAGCCGCGGGCTCTCCTCTGGAAACACCATATATTTT
CDR3: CASSRGLSSGNTIYF
D: NA
size: NA
V: TRBV11-1
J: TRBJ1-3

DNA: TGTGCCAGCAGTCTAGGACAGAATCAGCCCCAGCATTTT
CDR3: CASSLGQNQPQHF
D: NA
size: NA
V: TRBV7-3
J: TRBJ1-5

DNA: TGTGCCAGCAGCCAAGAGCTAGGGGGCACGGGGGGAGAGACCCAGTACTTC
CDR3: CASSQELGGTGGETQYF
D: NA
size: NA
V: TRBV3-1/TRBV3-2
J: TRBJ2-5

DNA: TGTGCCAGCAGCCAAGTTTTCCAGGAGCTGTTTTTT
CDR3: CASSQVFQELFF
D: NA
size: once
V: TRBV3-1/TRBV3-2
J: TRBJ2-2

DNA: TGTGCCAGCAGACCGACAGGGGGTACTAACTATGGCTACACCTTC
CDR3: CASRPTGGTNYGYTF
D: TRBD1
size: NA
V: TRBV6-5
J: TRBJ1-2

DNA: TGCGCCAGCAGCGACCGGGGACTAGCGAGCACCGGGGAGCTGTTTTTT
CDR3: CASSDRGLASTGELFF
D: TRBD2
size: NA
V: TRBV5-1
J: TRBJ2-2

DNA: TGTGCCAGTAGTGCTGGACCGGGACAACCGCGATCACCCCTCCACTTT
CDR3: CASSAGPGQPRSPLHF
D: NA
size: once
V: TRBV19
J: TRBJ1-6

DNA: TGTGCCAGCAGCTTGTGGGTCGGGGGGACCTACGAGCAGTACTTC
CDR3: CASSLWVGGTYEQYF
D: TRBD2
size: NA
V: TRBV5-6
J: TRBJ2-7

DNA: TGTGCCAGCAGCCCTCTCCCTAGCGGTACCTACAATGAGCAGTTCTTC
CDR3: CASSPLPSGTYNEQFF
D: TRBD2
size: NA
V: TRBV6-2/TRBV6-3
J: TRBJ2-1

DNA: TGTGCCACCAGTGATGGAACTGGCTACACCTTC
CDR3: CATSDGTGYTF
D: NA
size: NA
V: TRBV24-1
J: TRBJ1-2

DNA: TGTGCCAGCAGCTCCACTACTCAGCCCCAGCATTTT
CDR3: CASSSTTQPQHF
D: NA
size: NA
V: TRBV7-9
J: TRBJ1-5

DNA: TGTGCCAGCAGCATCGGCTGGGACACACGCAACTCTAGGGGCAATCAGCCCCAGCATTTT
CDR3: CASSIGWDTRNSRGNQPQHF
D: NA
size: NA
V: TRBV9
J: TRBJ1-5

DNA: TGTGCTAGTGGTTTGGGGACCGGGACAGGGATCTATGGCTACACCTTC
CDR3: CASGLGTGTGIYGYTF
D: TRBD1
size: NA
V: TRBV12-5
J: TRBJ1-2

DNA: TGTGCCAGCAGCTATAAACTGACAGGCTGGAGCACAGATACGCAGTATTTT
CDR3: CASSYKLTGWSTDTQYF
D: NA
size: NA
V: TRBV5-5
J: TRBJ2-3

DNA: TGTGCCAGCAGTTACTCAAGGGGTCAGCCCCAGCATTTT
CDR3: CASSYSRGQPQHF
D: NA
size: NA
V: TRBV6-5
J: TRBJ1-5

DNA: TGTGCCAGCAGCCAAGATTTACCTGGCGGGTTACTAGAAAAACTGTTTTTT
CDR3: CASSQDLPGGLLEKLFF
D: NA
size: once
V: TRBV3-1/TRBV3-2
J: TRBJ1-4

DNA: TGTGCCAGCAGCTTACACCGGACGGGCTACGAGCAGTACTTC
CDR3: CASSLHRTGYEQYF
D: NA
size: NA
V: TRBV11-2
J: TRBJ2-7

DNA: TGTGCCAGCAGCCAATCCCGGACCATTTATGGAAACATTCAGTACTTC
CDR3: CASSQSRTIYGNIQYF
D: NA
size: NA
V: TRBV3-1/TRBV3-2
J: TRBJ2-4

DNA: TGTGCCAGCAGCTTAGATTGGCTAGCGGGGAGGGAGCTGTTTTTT
CDR3: CASSLDWLAGRELFF
D: TRBD2
size: NA
V: TRBV7-2
J: TRBJ2-2

DNA: TGTGCCAGCAGCCTTCGACTAGCGGGGGGCTACAATGAGCAGTTCTTC
CDR3: CASSLRLAGGYNEQFF
D: TRBD2
size: NA
V: TRBV3-1/TRBV3-2
J: TRBJ2-1

DNA: TGTGCCAGCAGCTTGAATCGCGGCAGCAATCAGCCCCAGCATTTT
CDR3: CASSLNRGSNQPQHF
D: NA
size: once
V: TRBV11-1
J: TRBJ1-5

DNA: TGTGCCAGCAGTTACCAACAGGGGCAAAATTCACCCCTCCACTTT
CDR3: CASSYQQGQNSPLHF
D: TRBD1
size: NA
V: TRBV6-5
J: TRBJ1-6

DNA: TGTGCCAGCAGCTTAGCTAGGAGTACTAGCATCAATGAGCAGTTCTTC
CDR3: CASSLARSTSINEQFF
D: NA
size: NA
V: TRBV7-2
J: TRBJ2-1

DNA: TGTGCCAGCAGTCAGGGATTCGGGGGTATGAACACTGAAGCTTTCTTT
CDR3: CASSQGFGGMNTEAFF
D: NA
size: NA
V: TRBV6-2/TRBV6-3
J: TRBJ1-1

DNA: TGTGCCAGCAGCTTAGTTTCAGGGGTAGGCGAGACCCAGTACTTC
CDR3: CASSLVSGVGETQYF
D: NA
size: NA
V: TRBV7-7
J: TRBJ2-5

DNA: TGTGCCAGCAGCTTGGTGCATGTTGAAAAACTGTTTTTT
CDR3: CASSLVHVEKLFF
D: NA
size: NA
V: TRBV5-8
J: TRBJ1-4

DNA: TGCGCCAGCAGCTTGGAGGGCAGGGGGTCCTATGGCTACACCTTC
CDR3: CASSLEGRGSYGYTF
D: TRBD1
size: once
V: TRBV5-1
J: TRBJ1-2

DNA: TGTGCCAGCCCGGCCCGGGACAGGGGGTTTTATACGGCAGATCAGCCCCAGCATTTT
CDR3: CASPARDRGFYTADQPQHF
D: NA
size: NA
V: TRBV21-1
J: TRBJ1-5